This T cell receptor (beta chain) was obtained from a study of Graves' ophthalmopathy and Graves' hyperthyroidism. Broader study findings: A 13-signature model separated ophthalmopathy from stable hyperthyroidism, 85% to 90% sensitivity, 65% to 82% specificity.

Pregnant or lactating patients and those with other autoimmune diseases or uncontrolled infections were excluded. The authors amplified TCR beta CDR3 regions from RNA transcripts. HTBI primers served in a first-round RT-PCR, which a second-round multiplex PCR followed. TCRdb processed the multiplex PCR reads anew with MiXCR; each CDR3 protein has one entry. This repertoire shows hundreds of thousands of distinct CDR3 sequences, around 50% found once; its top ten account for approximately 51%. As for this clonotype: Its specificity is unknown.

Per the germline V gene, CDR1 is DFQATT and CDR2 is SNEGSKA (reference sequence). CDR3 size: 12 residues. V lost 5 bases and J 8 bases, leaving 13 bases between the germline ends. The clonotype originates from an adult man with Graves' ophthalmopathy. Source material: peripheral blood. The chain carries TRBV20-1 and TRBJ1-3; no clear D. CDR3 residues: CSAGVEGDTIYF. CDR3 coding DNA: TGCAGTGCTGGGGTGGAAGGAGACACCATATATTTT.